The subject of this entry is one TCR beta chain. Authors' processing steps: For nucleated cells, counts were estimated from reference gene primer amplification. The repertoire was sequenced with immunoSEQ multiplex PCR; TCRdb's copy has only in-frame clones and lacks some. Clone size and the V and J calls come from that table; the DNA yielded D and trimming. The sample yields roughly 60,000 clones, roughly 85% seen once. V was trimmed by 9 bases and J by 0 bases, leaving 14 bases between them. This CDR3 has 15 residues. Germline V CDR1 and CDR2: LGHDT, YNNKEL (reference sequence). These data are taken from a study of blood T cell repertoires in COVID-19. Whole-study context: The United States, Italy and Spain supplied acute and convalescent COVID-19 samples. PBMCs, B-cell-depleted T cells, or T cells provided the cDNA or gDNA that made up the material.

The sample taken for sequencing was peripheral blood. The TCR comes from a man in his forties or fifties with acute or convalescent COVID-19. The gene calls are TRBV3-1 (or the pseudogene TRBV3-2) and TRBJ2-2; possibly TRBD2 for D (6 bases). CDR3 DNA sequence: TGTGCCAGTCTCGGGGGTCCGGCGAACACCGGGGAGCTGTTTTTT. Its protein is CASLGGPANTGELFF.